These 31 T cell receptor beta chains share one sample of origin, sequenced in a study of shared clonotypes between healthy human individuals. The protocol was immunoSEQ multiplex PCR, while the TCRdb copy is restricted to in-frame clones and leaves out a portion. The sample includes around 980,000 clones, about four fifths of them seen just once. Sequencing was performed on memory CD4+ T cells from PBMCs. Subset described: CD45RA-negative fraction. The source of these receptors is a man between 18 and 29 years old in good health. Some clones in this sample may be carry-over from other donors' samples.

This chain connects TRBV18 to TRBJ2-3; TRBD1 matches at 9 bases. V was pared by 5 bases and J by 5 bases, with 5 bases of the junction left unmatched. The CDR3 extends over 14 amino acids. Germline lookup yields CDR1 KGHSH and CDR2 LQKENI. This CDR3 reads CASSSRDRVDTQYF. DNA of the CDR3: TGTGCCAGCTCATCCCGGGACAGGGTAGATACGCAGTATTTT.

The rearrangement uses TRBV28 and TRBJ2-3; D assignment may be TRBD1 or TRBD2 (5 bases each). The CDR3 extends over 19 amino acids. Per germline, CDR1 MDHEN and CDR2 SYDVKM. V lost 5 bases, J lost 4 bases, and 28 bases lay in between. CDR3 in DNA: TGTGCCAGCAGTCGCACCCATATTCGGGACCTCCAAGACGCAGATACGCAGTATTTT. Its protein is CASSRTHIRDLQDADTQYF.

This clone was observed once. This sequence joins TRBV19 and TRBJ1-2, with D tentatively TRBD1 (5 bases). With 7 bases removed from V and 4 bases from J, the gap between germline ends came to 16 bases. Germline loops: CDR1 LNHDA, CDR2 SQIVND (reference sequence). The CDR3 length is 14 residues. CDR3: CASTPTSGVYGYTF. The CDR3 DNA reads TGTGCCAGTACCCCGACCTCGGGGGTCTATGGCTACACCTTC. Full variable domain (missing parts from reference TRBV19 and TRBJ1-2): DGGITQSPKYLFRKEGQNVTLSCEQNLNHDAMYWYRQDPGQGLRLIYYSQIVNDFQKGDIAEGYSVSREKKESFPLTVTSAQKNPTAFYLCASTPTSGVYGYTFGSGTRLTVV.

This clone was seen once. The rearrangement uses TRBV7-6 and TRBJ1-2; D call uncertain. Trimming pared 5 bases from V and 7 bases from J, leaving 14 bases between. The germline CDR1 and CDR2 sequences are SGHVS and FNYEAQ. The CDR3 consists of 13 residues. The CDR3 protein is CASSLDRLSGYTF. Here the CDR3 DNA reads TGTGCCAGCAGCCTCGATCGACTCAGTGGCTACACCTTC.

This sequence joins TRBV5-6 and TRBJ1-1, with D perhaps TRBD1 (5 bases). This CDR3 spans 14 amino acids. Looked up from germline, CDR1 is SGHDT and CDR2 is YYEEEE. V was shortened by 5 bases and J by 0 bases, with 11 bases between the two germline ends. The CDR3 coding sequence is TGTGCCAGCAGTCCGGACACCCTGAACACTGAAGCTTTCTTT. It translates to CASSPDTLNTEAFF.

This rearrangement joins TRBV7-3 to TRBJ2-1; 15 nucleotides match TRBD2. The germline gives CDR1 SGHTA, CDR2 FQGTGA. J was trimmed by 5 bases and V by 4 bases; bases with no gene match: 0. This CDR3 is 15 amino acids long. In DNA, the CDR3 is TGTGCCAGCAGCTGGACTAGCGGGAGGGACAATGAGCAGTTCTTC. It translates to CASSWTSGRDNEQFF.

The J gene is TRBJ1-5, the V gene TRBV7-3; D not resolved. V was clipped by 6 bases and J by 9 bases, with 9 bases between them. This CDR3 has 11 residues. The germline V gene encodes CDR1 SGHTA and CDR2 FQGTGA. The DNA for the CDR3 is TGTGCCAGCAGGGCCCACTGGCCCCAGCATTTT. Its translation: CASRAHWPQHF.

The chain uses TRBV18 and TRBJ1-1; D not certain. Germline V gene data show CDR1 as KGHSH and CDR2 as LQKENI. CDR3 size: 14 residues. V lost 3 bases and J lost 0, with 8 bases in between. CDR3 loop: CASSPLVLNTEAFF. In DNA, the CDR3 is TGTGCCAGCTCACCCCTTGTTTTGAACACTGAAGCTTTCTTT. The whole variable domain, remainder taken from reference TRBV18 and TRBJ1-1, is NAGVMQNPRHLVRRRGQEARLRCSPMKGHSHVYWYRQLPEEGLKFMVYLQKENIIDESGMPKERFSAEFPKEGPSILRIQQVVRGDSAAYFCASSPLVLNTEAFFGQGTRLTVV.

CDR3 amino acids: CASSSASYNEQFF. For the CDR3, the DNA is TGTGCCAGCAGTTCCGCCTCCTACAATGAGCAGTTCTTC. The V gene is TRBV6-6, the J gene TRBJ2-1; unclear D gene. This CDR3 is built from 13 residues. The V gene's germline CDR1 is MNHNY and CDR2 SVGAGI (reference sequence). Trimming removed 4 bases from V and 0 bases from J, with 4 bases in between.

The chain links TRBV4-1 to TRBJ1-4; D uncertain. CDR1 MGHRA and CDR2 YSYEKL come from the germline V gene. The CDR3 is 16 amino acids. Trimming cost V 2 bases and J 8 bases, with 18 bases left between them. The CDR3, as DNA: TGCGCCAGCAGCCAACAGACCTACCCCAACGGGGAAAAACTGTTTTTT. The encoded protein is CASSQQTYPNGEKLFF.

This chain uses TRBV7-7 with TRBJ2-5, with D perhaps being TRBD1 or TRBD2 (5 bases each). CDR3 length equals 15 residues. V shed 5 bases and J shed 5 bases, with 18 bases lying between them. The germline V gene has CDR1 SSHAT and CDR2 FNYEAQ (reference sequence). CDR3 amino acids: CASSAGTPYRETQYF. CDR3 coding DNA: TGTGCCAGCAGCGCTGGGACCCCCTATCGGGAGACCCAGTACTTC.

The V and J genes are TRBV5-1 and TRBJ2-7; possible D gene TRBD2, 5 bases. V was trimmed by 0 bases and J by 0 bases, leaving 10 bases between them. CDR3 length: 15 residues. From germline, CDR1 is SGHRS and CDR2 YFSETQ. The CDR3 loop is CASSLAMGSSYEQYF. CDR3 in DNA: TGCGCCAGCAGCTTGGCCATGGGGAGCTCCTACGAGCAGTACTTC.

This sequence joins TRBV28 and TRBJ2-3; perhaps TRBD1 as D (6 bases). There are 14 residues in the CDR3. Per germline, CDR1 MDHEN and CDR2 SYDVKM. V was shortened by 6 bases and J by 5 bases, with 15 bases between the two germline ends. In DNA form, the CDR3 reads TGTGCCAGCAGCTCTACAGGGTACGGAGATACGCAGTATTTT. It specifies CASSSTGYGDTQYF.

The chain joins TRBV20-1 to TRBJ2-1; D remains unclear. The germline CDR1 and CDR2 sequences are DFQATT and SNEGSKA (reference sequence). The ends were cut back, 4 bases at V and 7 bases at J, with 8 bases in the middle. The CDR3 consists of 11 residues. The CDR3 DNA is TGCAGTGCTACTAGTACGAATGAGCAGTTCTTC. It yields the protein CSATSTNEQFF.

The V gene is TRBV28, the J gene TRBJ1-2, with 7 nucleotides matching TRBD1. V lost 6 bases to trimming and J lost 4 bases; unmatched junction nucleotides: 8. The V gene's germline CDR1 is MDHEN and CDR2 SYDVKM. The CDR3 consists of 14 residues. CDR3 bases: TGTGCCAGCAGCCGTGGACAGGCCTTCTATGGCTACACCTTC. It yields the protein CASSRGQAFYGYTF.

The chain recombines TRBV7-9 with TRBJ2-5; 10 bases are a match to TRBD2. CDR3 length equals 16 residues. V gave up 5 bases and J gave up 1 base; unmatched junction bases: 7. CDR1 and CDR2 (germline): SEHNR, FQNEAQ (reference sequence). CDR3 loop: CASSPLLAGSQETQYF. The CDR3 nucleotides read TGTGCCAGCAGCCCCCTACTAGCGGGAAGCCAAGAGACCCAGTACTTC.

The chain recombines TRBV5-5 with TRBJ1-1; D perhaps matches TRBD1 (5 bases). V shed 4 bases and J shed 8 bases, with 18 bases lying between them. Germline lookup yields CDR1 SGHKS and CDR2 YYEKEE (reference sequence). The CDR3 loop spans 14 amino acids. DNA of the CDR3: TGTGCCAGCAGCGCCGGGACGGGACGGTTAGAAGCTTTCTTT. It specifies CASSAGTGRLEAFF.

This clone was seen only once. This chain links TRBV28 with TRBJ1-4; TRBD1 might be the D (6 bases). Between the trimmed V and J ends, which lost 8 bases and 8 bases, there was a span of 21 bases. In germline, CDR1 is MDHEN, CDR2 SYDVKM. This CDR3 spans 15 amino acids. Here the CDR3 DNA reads TGTGCCAGCCGGCCTGGCGGCAGGGGAGGAGAAAAACTGTTTTTT. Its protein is CASRPGGRGGEKLFF.

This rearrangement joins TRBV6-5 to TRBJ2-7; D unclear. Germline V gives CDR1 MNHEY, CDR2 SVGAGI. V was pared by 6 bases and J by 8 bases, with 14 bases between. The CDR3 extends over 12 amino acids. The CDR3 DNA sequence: TGTGCCAGCAGCCACAGTTCCCAGAAGCAGTACTTC. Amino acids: CASSHSSQKQYF.

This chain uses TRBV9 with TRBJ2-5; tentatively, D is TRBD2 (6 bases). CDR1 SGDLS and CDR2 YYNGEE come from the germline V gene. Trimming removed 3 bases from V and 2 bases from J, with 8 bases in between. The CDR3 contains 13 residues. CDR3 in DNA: TGTGCCAGCAGCGCAGCGGGTCAAGAGACCCAGTACTTC. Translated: CASSAAGQETQYF.

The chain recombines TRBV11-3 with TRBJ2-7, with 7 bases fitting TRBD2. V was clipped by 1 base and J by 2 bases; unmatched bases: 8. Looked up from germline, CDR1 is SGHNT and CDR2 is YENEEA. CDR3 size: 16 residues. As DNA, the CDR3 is TGTGCCAGCAGCTTAGTGCGGGGGAGGGTAACCTACGAGCAGTACTTC. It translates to CASSLVRGRVTYEQYF.

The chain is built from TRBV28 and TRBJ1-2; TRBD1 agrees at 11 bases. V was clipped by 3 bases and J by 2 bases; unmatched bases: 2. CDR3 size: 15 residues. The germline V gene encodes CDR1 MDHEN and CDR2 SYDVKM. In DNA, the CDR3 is TGTGCCAGCAGTTTGGGGACAGGGGGAAACTATGGCTACACCTTC. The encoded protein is CASSLGTGGNYGYTF.

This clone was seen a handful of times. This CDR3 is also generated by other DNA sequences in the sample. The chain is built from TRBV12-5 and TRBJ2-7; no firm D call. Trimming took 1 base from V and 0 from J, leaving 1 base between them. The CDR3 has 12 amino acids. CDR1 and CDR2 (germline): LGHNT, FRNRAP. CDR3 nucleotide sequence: TGTGCTAGTGGTTTGGACTCCTACGAGCAGTACTTC. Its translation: CASGLDSYEQYF.

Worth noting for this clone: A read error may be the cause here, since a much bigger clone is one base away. In DNA form, the CDR3 reads TGTGCCAGCAGCCTCGGGACAGCTAACTATGGCTACACCTTC. It translates to CASSLGTANYGYTF. The V call is TRBV7-2, the J call TRBJ1-2; 7 bases are shared with TRBD1. Germline values: CDR1 SGHTA, CDR2 FQGNSA. There are 14 residues in the CDR3. Trimming cost V 5 bases and J 0 bases; bases outside gene matches: 3.

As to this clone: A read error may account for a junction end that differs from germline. CDR3: CASSVFRATGSTIYF. CDR3 nucleotides: TGTGCCAGCAGTGTTTTTAGAGCGACTGGAAGCACCATATATTTT. The rearrangement joins TRBV2 to TRBJ1-3; D uncertain. In germline, CDR1 is SNHLY, CDR2 FYNNEI. This CDR3 region has 15 residues.

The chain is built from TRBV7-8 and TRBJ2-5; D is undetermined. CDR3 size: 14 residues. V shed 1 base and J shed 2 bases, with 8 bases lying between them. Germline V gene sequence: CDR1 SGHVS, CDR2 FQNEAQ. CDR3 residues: CASSLGRLQETQYF. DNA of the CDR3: TGTGCCAGCAGCTTAGGTCGGCTTCAAGAGACCCAGTACTTC.

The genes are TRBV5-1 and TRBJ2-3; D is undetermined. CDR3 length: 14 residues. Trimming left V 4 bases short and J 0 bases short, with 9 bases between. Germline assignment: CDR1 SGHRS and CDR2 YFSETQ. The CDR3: CASSDRASTDTQYF. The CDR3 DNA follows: TGCGCCAGCAGCGATAGGGCAAGCACAGATACGCAGTATTTT.

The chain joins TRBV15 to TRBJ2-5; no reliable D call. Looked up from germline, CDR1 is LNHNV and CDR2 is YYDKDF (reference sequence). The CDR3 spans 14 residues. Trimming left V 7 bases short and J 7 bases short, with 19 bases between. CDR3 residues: CATTPNQAKWTQYF. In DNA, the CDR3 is TGTGCCACCACCCCAAATCAGGCAAAGTGGACCCAGTACTTC.

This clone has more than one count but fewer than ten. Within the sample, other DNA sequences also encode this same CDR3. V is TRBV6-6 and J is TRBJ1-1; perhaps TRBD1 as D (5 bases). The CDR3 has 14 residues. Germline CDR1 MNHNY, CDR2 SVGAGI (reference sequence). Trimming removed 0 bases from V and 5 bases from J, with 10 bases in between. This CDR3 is CASSYSRGDTEAFF. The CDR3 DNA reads TGTGCCAGCAGTTACTCGCGGGGGGATACTGAAGCTTTCTTT.

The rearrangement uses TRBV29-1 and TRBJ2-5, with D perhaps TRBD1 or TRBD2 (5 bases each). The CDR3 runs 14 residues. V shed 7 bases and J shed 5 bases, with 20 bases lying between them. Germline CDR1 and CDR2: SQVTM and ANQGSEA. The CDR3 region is CSAGTWTNMETQYF. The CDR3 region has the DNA TGCAGCGCAGGGACCTGGACCAACATGGAGACCCAGTACTTC.

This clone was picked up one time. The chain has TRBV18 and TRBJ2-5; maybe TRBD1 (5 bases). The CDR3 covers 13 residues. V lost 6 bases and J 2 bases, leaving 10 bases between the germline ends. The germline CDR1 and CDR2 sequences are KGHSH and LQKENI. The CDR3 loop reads CASSRKGQETQYF. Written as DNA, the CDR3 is TGTGCCAGCTCTCGAAAGGGGCAAGAGACCCAGTACTTC.